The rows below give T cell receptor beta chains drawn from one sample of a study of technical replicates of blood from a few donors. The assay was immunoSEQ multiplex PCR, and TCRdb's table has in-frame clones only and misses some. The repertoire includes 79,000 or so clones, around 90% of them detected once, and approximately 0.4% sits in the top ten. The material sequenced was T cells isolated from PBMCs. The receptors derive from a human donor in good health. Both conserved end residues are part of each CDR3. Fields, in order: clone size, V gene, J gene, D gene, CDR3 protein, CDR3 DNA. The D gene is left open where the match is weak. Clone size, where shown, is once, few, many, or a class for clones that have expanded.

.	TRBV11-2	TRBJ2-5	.	CASSLRVIGGQETQYF	TGTGCCAGCAGCTTAAGAGTTATTGGGGGGCAAGAGACCCAGTACTTC
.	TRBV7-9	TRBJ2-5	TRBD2	CASSPVGTGGETQYF	TGTGCCAGCAGCCCGGTGGGAACGGGAGGGGAGACCCAGTACTTC
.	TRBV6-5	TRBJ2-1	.	CASSYEATGFNEQFF	TGTGCCAGCAGTTACGAGGCTACCGGTTTCAATGAGCAGTTCTTC
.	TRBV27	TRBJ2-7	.	CASSQGPYEQYF	TGTGCCAGCAGTCAGGGCCCCTACGAGCAGTACTTC
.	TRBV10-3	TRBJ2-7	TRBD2	CAISDLAGAPDEQYF	TGTGCCATCAGTGACCTAGCGGGAGCCCCAGACGAGCAGTACTTC
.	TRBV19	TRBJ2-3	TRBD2	CASSIGSGNTDTQYF	TGTGCCAGTAGTATAGGGAGCGGGAACACAGATACGCAGTATTTT
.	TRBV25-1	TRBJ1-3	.	CASSRGGNSGNTIYF	TGTGCCAGCAGTCGAGGGGGTAACTCTGGAAACACCATATATTTT
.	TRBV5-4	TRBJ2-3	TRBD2	CASSSWVAGGSDTQYF	TGTGCCAGCAGCTCGTGGGTAGCGGGGGGGTCAGATACGCAGTATTTT
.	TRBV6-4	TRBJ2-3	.	CASGEEFGTDTQYF	TGTGCCAGCGGGGAGGAGTTCGGCACAGATACGCAGTATTTT
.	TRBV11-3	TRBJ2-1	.	CASSLVEGANNEQFF	TGTGCCAGCAGCTTAGTAGAAGGGGCTAACAATGAGCAGTTCTTC
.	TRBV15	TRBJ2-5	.	CATSRFDRQETQYF	TGTGCCACCAGCAGGTTCGACAGGCAAGAGACCCAGTACTTC
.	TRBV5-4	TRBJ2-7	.	CASSLGAGTSYEQYF	TGTGCCAGCAGCTTGGGGGCAGGGACTTCCTACGAGCAGTACTTC
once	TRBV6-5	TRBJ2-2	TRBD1	CASSYSATGSGELFF	TGTGCCAGCAGTTACTCCGCGACAGGGTCCGGGGAGCTGTTTTTT
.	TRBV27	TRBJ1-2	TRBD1	CASSIQGADGYTF	TGTGCCAGCAGTATCCAGGGGGCGGATGGCTACACCTTC
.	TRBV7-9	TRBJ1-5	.	CASARGINQPQHF	TGTGCCAGCGCTCGTGGCATTAACCAGCCCCAGCATTTT
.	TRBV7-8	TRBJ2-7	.	CASSSSRVIPYEQYF	TGTGCCAGCAGCTCAAGCAGGGTGATACCCTACGAGCAGTACTTC
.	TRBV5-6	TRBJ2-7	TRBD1	CASSFSWTGGIDEQYF	TGTGCCAGCAGCTTTTCGTGGACAGGGGGCATTGACGAGCAGTACTTC
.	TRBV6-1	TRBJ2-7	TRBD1	CASSGDRDRAYEQYF	TGTGCCAGCAGTGGGGACCGGGACAGGGCTTACGAGCAGTACTTC
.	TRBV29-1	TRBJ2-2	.	CSVVSEPGTGELFF	TGCAGCGTTGTTTCGGAGCCCGGCACCGGGGAGCTGTTTTTT
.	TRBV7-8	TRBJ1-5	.	CASSQGTGQPQHF	TGTGCCAGCAGCCAGGGGACGGGTCAGCCCCAGCATTTT
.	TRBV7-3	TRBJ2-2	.	CASSAGIGELFF	TGTGCCAGCAGCGCAGGGATCGGGGAGCTGTTTTTT
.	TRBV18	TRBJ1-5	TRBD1	CASSLDRGLGNQPQHF	TGTGCCAGCTCACTCGACAGGGGGCTCGGCAATCAGCCCCAGCATTTT
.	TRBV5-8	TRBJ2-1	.	CACEPSWNEQFF	TGTGCCTGCGAACCTTCTTGGAATGAGCAGTTCTTC
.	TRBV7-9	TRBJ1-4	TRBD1	CASSFSRGDEKLFF	TGTGCCAGCAGCTTTAGCAGGGGGGACGAAAAACTGTTTTTT
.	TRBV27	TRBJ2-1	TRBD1	CASSPGPGQGRFSEQFF	TGTGCCAGCAGTCCAGGCCCGGGACAGGGTCGGTTTTCTGAGCAGTTCTTC
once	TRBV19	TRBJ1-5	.	CASSIRGNQPQHF	TGTGCCAGTAGTATTAGAGGGAATCAGCCCCAGCATTTT
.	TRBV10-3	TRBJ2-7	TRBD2	CAISKGLAGPGEQYF	TGTGCCATCAGCAAGGGACTAGCGGGCCCCGGCGAGCAGTACTTC
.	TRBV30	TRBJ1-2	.	CAWRKQGGNYGYTF	TGTGCCTGGAGGAAACAGGGTGGCAACTATGGCTACACCTTC
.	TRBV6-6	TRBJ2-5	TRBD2	CASRILAGKETQYF	TGTGCCAGCAGAATCCTAGCGGGGAAAGAGACCCAGTACTTC
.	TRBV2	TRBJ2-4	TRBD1	CASYRDRGLVDLAKNIQYF	TGTGCCAGTTACCGGGACAGGGGGCTCGTCGATCTAGCCAAAAACATTCAGTACTTC
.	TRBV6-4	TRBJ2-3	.	CARMGQSPDTQYF	TGTGCCCGGATGGGACAATCCCCGGATACGCAGTATTTT
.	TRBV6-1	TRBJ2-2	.	CASSEQGRNTGELFF	TGTGCCAGCAGTGAACAGGGCAGGAACACCGGGGAGCTGTTTTTT
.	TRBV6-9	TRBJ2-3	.	CASIVAGTDTQYF	TGTGCCAGCATCGTAGCGGGCACAGATACGCAGTATTTT
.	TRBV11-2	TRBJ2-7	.	CASSLGDVYEQYF	TGTGCCAGCAGCTTAGGAGATGTCTACGAGCAGTACTTC
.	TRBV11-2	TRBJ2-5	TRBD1	CASSETGEVETQYF	TGTGCCAGCAGCGAGACAGGGGAGGTTGAGACCCAGTACTTC
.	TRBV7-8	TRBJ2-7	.	CASSLDGYGPGSYEQYF	TGTGCCAGCAGCTTAGATGGGTATGGTCCAGGGTCCTACGAGCAGTACTTC
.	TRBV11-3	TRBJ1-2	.	CASSPGADPGYTF	TGTGCCAGCAGCCCAGGGGCGGACCCTGGCTACACCTTC
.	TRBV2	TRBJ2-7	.	CASSEGQYEQYF	TGTGCCAGCAGTGAAGGGCAGTACGAGCAGTACTTC
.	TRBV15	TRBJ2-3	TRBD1	CATSRDRNTQYF	TGTGCCACCAGCCGGGACAGGAATACGCAGTATTTT
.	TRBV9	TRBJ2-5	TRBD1	CASSFRTGQETQYF	TGTGCCAGCAGCTTCCGGACAGGACAAGAGACCCAGTACTTC
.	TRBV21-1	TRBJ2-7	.	CASSKSRDRVCYEQYF	TGTGCCAGCAGCAAGTCCCGGGACAGGGTATGCTACGAGCAGTACTTC
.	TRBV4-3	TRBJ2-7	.	CASSQESISVSLVYEQYF	TGCGCCAGCAGCCAAGAATCAATATCGGTTTCTCTTGTCTACGAGCAGTACTTC
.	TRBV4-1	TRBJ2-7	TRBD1	CASSSPGTGYNEQYF	TGCGCCAGCAGCTCACCCGGGACAGGGTACAACGAGCAGTACTTC
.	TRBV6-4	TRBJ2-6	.	CASIRRTFLANVLTF	TGTGCCAGCATACGAAGGACTTTTCTGGCCAACGTCCTGACTTTC
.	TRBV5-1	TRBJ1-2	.	CASSLDQGGSVGYTF	TGCGCCAGCAGCTTGGATCAGGGAGGTTCGGTTGGCTACACCTTC
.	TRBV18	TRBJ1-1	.	CASSFDRPNTEAFF	TGTGCCAGCTCATTCGACAGGCCGAACACTGAAGCTTTCTTT
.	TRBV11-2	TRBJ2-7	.	CASSSGQIYEQYF	TGTGCCAGCAGCTCGGGACAAATCTACGAGCAGTACTTC
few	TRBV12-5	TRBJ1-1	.	CASGLFGNTEAFF	TGTGCTAGTGGTTTATTCGGTAACACTGAAGCTTTCTTT
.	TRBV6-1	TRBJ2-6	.	CASNGLTGANVLTF	TGTGCCAGTAATGGGCTCACTGGGGCCAACGTCCTGACTTTC
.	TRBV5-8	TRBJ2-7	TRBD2	CASSLGAGPTVEQYF	TGTGCCAGCAGCTTGGGAGCGGGACCTACCGTCGAGCAGTACTTC
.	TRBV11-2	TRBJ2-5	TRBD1	CASSQPPGQEETQYF	TGTGCCAGCAGCCAACCCCCGGGACAGGAAGAGACCCAGTACTTC
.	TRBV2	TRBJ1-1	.	CASSETGDTEAFF	TGTGCCAGCAGTGAAACGGGGGACACTGAAGCTTTCTTT
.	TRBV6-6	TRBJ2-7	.	CASQVTGLYEQYF	TGTGCCAGCCAGGTGACGGGACTCTACGAGCAGTACTTC
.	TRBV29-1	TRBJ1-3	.	CSVTIANTIYF	TGCAGCGTGACAATCGCCAACACCATATATTTT